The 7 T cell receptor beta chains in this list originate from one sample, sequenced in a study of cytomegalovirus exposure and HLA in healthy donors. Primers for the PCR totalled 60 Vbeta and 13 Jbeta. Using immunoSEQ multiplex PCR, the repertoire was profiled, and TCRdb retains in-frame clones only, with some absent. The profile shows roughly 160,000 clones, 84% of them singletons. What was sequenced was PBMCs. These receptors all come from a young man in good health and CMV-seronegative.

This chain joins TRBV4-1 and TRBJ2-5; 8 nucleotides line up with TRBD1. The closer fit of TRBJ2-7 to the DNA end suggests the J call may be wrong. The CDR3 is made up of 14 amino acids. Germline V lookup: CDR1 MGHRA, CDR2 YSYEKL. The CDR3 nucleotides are TGCGCCAGCAGCCGACAGGGGAAGTCCTACGAGCAGTACTTC. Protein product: CASSRQGKSYEQYF.

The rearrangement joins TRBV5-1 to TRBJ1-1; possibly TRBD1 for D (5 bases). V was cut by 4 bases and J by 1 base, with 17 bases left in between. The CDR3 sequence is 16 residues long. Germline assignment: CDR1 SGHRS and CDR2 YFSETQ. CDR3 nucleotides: TGCGCCAGCAGCCCCCAACCTACAGGTTGGAACACTGAAGCTTTCTTT. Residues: CASSPQPTGWNTEAFF. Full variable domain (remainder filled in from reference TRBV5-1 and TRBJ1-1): KAGVTQTPRYLIKTRGQQVTLSCSPISGHRSVSWYQQTPGQGLQFLFEYFSETQRNKGNFPGRFSGRQFSNSRSEMNVSTLELGDSALYLCASSPQPTGWNTEAFFGQGTRLTVV.

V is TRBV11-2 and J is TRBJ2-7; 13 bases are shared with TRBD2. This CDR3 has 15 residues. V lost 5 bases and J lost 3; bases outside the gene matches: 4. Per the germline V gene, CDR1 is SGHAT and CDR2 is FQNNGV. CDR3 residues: CASSQTSGGNYEQYF. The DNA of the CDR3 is TGTGCCAGCAGCCAGACTAGCGGGGGGAACTACGAGCAGTACTTC.

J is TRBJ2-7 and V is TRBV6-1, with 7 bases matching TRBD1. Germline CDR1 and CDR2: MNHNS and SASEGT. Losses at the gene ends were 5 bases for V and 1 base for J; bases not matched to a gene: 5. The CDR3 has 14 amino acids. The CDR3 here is CASSRQGTSYEQYF. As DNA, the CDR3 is TGTGCCAGCAGTCGACAGGGAACTTCCTACGAGCAGTACTTC.

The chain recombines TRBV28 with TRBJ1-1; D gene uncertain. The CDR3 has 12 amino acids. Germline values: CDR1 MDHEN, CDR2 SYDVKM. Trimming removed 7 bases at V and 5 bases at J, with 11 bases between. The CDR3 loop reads CASIRVPTEAFF. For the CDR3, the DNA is TGTGCCAGCATTCGCGTCCCAACTGAAGCTTTCTTT.

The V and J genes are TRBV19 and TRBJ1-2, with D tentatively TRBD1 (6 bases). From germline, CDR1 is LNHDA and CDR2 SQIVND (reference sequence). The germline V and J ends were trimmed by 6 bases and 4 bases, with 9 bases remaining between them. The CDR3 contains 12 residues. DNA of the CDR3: TGTGCCAGTAGAAGGACAGTCTATGGCTACACCTTC. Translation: CASRRTVYGYTF.

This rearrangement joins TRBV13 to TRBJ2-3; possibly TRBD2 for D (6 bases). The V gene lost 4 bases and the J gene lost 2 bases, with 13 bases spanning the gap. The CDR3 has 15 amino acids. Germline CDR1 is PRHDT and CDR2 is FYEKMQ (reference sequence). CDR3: CASSYLAENTDTQYF. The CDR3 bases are TGTGCCAGCAGCTACTTAGCGGAGAACACAGATACGCAGTATTTT. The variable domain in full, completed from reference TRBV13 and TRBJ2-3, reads AAGVIQSPRHLIKEKRETATLKCYPIPRHDTVYWYQQGPGQDPQFLISFYEKMQSDKGSIPDRFSAQQFSDYHSELNMSSLELGDSALYFCASSYLAENTDTQYFGPGTRLTVL.